Shown below are 22 T cell receptor beta chains from a single sample sequenced in a study of post-analysis software for immune sequencing data. What these receptors recognize is not known. Whole-study findings and limits: Five TRBV segments, including TRBV5-6, TRBV5-1 and TRBV20-1, were more frequent in patients than controls.

Presence of unique molecular identifiers characterized the TCR beta cDNA libraries. TCRdb ran MiXCR on the PCR reads and lists one entry per CDR3 protein. Altogether around 500,000 distinct CDR3 sequences are present, around 36% being singletons, with the ten largest covering under 7%. Sequencing used blood. Receptors originate from a girl aged 2-17 years with multiple sclerosis.

The chain recombines TRBV20-1 with TRBJ2-5; D is possibly TRBD1 (6 bases). Between the trimmed V and J ends, which lost 0 bases and 8 bases, there was a span of 19 bases. This CDR3 spans 15 amino acids. From germline, CDR1 is DFQATT and CDR2 SNEGSKA (reference sequence). CDR3 sequence: CSARDPGQGVGTQYF. The DNA of the CDR3 is TGCAGTGCTAGAGATCCGGGACAAGGGGTGGGAACCCAGTACTTC.

The sample holds a few counts of this clonotype. The chain couples TRBV10-3 to TRBJ2-1; 7 nucleotides align to TRBD1. This CDR3 is built from 16 residues. J lost 8 bases, V lost 4 bases, and 14 bases had no gene match. The V gene's germline CDR1 is ENHRY and CDR2 SYGVKD. The DNA for the CDR3 is TGTGCCATCAGTGCGAATAAAGGGGGCGAGGGAGATGAGCAGTTCTTC. This sequence encodes CAISANKGGEGDEQFF.

The chain couples TRBV6-1 to TRBJ1-2; 7 positions agree with TRBD1. The CDR3 extends over 13 amino acids. Germline-derived CDR1 and CDR2 are MNHNS and SASEGT. J gave up 4 bases and V 4 bases, and 3 bases lay outside the gene matches. In nucleotides, the CDR3 is TGTGCCAGCAGTGCCAGGGGGACCTATGGCTACACCTTC. As protein: CASSARGTYGYTF.

The chain is built from TRBV12-3 or TRBV12-4 and TRBJ1-4, with D possibly being TRBD1 (5 bases). CDR3 size: 17 residues. Trimming stripped 7 bases from V and 7 bases from J, with 25 bases between. The DNA for the CDR3 is TGTGCCAGCAATCCAACCCCCCAGGGAGGGAAAAGTGAAAAACTGTTTTTT. Encoded protein: CASNPTPQGGKSEKLFF.

The chain recombines TRBV6-6 with TRBJ1-2, with D perhaps matching TRBD1 (5 bases). This CDR3 has 16 amino acids. CDR1 and CDR2 (germline): MNHNY, SVGAGI (reference sequence). Trimming cost V 2 bases and J 8 bases, with 21 bases left between them. The CDR3 bases are TGTGCCAGCAGTTACGCCCCGGACCTAAGAGGGGAAGGCTACACCTTC. It encodes CASSYAPDLRGEGYTF.

This clonotype was picked up a small number of times. This chain connects TRBV20-1 to TRBJ2-5, with TRBD1 as a possible D gene (6 bases). This CDR3 spans 15 amino acids. The germline V and J ends were trimmed by 1 base and 2 bases, with 14 bases remaining between them. Germline CDR1 is DFQATT and CDR2 is SNEGSKA (reference sequence). The CDR3 nucleotides read TGCAGTGCTAGAGTGTTTAGGGGGTATCAAGAGACCCAGTACTTC. As protein: CSARVFRGYQETQYF.

The sample holds a few counts of this clonotype. The chain combines TRBV6-1 with TRBJ1-1; the D is unclear. V shed 7 bases and J shed 2 bases, with 14 bases lying between them. Per germline, CDR1 MNHNS and CDR2 SASEGT. The CDR3 contains 14 residues. CDR3 nucleotides: TGTGCCAGCACCCAAAGCTGGGGAAACACTGAAGCTTTCTTT. Its translation: CASTQSWGNTEAFF.

This chain uses TRBV5-1 with TRBJ2-5, with D possibly matching TRBD1 (6 bases). The CDR3 runs 15 residues. Between the trimmed V and J ends, which lost 5 bases and 2 bases, there was a span of 16 bases. Germline V gene lookup returns CDR1 SGHRS and CDR2 YFSETQ. The chain's CDR3 is CASRGSGDGQETQYF. Here the CDR3 DNA reads TGCGCCAGCAGAGGCTCAGGGGATGGGCAAGAGACCCAGTACTTC. Looking up the rest from reference TRBV5-1 and TRBJ2-5 gives the full variable domain: KAGVTQTPRYLIKTRGQQVTLSCSPISGHRSVSWYQQTPGQGLQFLFEYFSETQRNKGNFPGRFSGRQFSNSRSEMNVSTLELGDSALYLCASRGSGDGQETQYFGPGTRLLVL.

This sequence joins TRBV19 and TRBJ2-7, with 9 positions matching TRBD1. Germline V gene data show CDR1 as LNHDA and CDR2 as SQIVND (reference sequence). Unmatched junction bases numbered 10, after V lost 5 bases and J lost 5 bases. The CDR3 runs 15 residues. The CDR3 bases are TGTGCCAGTAGTCCCCCGACAGGGGGATTCGACGAGCAGTACTTC. Encoded protein: CASSPPTGGFDEQYF.

The chain joins TRBV12-3 or TRBV12-4 to TRBJ2-5; 10 positions agree with TRBD2. After removal of 5 bases from V and 2 bases from J, the junction contained 11 bases not matched to a gene. The CDR3 runs to 17 residues. CDR3: CASSLLLAGAPQETQYF. In DNA form, the CDR3 reads TGTGCCAGCAGTCTCCTCCTAGCGGGGGCGCCTCAAGAGACCCAGTACTTC.

About this clonotype itself: It differs at one base from a far larger clone, so likely a read error. The chain joins TRBV5-5 to TRBJ2-5, with D possibly being TRBD2 (5 bases). The J call may be incorrect, as the DNA end agrees better with TRBJ2-7. The CDR3 totals 13 residues. Per germline, CDR1 SGHKS and CDR2 YYEKEE (reference sequence). DNA of the CDR3: TGTGCCAGCAGCTTGGCGGGGTCCTGCGAGCAGTACTTC. This encodes CASSLAGSCEQYF.

The chain employs TRBV29-1 and TRBJ1-1; D is undetermined. Deletions cut 2 bases from V and 7 bases from J, with 14 bases between. The CDR3 is made up of 13 amino acids. In germline, CDR1 is SQVTM, CDR2 ANQGSEA. CDR3 DNA sequence: TGCAGCGTTGAAACCCGGGGTACGGGTGAAGCTTTCTTT. Protein: CSVETRGTGEAFF. Supplemented by reference TRBV29-1 and TRBJ1-1, the full variable domain reads SAVISQKPSRDICQRGTSLTIQCQVDSQVTMMFWYRQQPGQSLTLIATANQGSEATYESGFVIDKFPISRPNLTFSTLTVSNMSPEDSSIYLCSVETRGTGEAFFGQGTRLTVV.

This clonotype was detected a few times. V is TRBV20-1 and J is TRBJ1-4; 7 bases align to TRBD1. The V segment lost 4 bases and the J segment 10 bases; nucleotides outside the gene matches: 9. This CDR3 is built from 13 residues. Germline values: CDR1 DFQATT, CDR2 SNEGSKA (reference sequence). CDR3 residues: CSATDRVALKLFF. The CDR3 bases are TGCAGTGCTACAGACAGGGTGGCATTAAAACTGTTTTTT.

This clonotype was detected only a few times. The chain links TRBV7-6 to TRBJ2-7; D possibly corresponds to TRBD1 (6 bases). Germline lookup yields CDR1 SGHVS and CDR2 FNYEAQ. This CDR3 region has 15 residues. V was pared by 1 base and J by 4 bases, with 14 bases between. The CDR3 here is CASSLVTGLLYEQYF. The CDR3 DNA reads TGTGCCAGCAGCTTAGTGACAGGTTTGTTGTACGAGCAGTACTTC.

The rearrangement joins TRBV6-6 to TRBJ1-5; a weak D match, TRBD1 (6 bases). There are 13 residues in the CDR3. Per the germline V gene, CDR1 is MNHNY and CDR2 is SVGAGI (reference sequence). The V gene lost 7 bases and the J gene lost 2 bases, with 9 bases spanning the gap. The DNA of the CDR3 is TGTGCCAGCAAGGAGGGGGGCAATCAGCCCCAGCATTTT. Protein: CASKEGGNQPQHF.

This chain uses TRBV10-3 with TRBJ2-7, with 9 positions matching TRBD1. The V and J ends lost 0 bases and 4 bases, in that order; junction bases with no gene match: 4. The germline V gene has CDR1 ENHRY and CDR2 SYGVKD. The CDR3 is 15 residues long. CDR3 residues: CAISESGQGTYEQYF. DNA of the CDR3: TGTGCCATCAGTGAGTCGGGACAGGGCACATACGAGCAGTACTTC.

This clonotype was observed a handful of times. J is TRBJ2-7 and V is TRBV4-1; 14 bases map to TRBD2. With 2 bases clipped from V and 10 bases from J, the junction kept 10 bases outside the gene matches. Per germline, CDR1 MGHRA and CDR2 YSYEKL. CDR3 length: 16 amino acids. The CDR3 spells CASSQLGLAGGMPQYF. In DNA form, the CDR3 reads TGCGCCAGCAGCCAACTAGGACTAGCGGGGGGTATGCCCCAGTACTTC.

The chain uses TRBV10-3 and TRBJ1-1; D perhaps matches TRBD1 (6 bases). Germline V gives CDR1 ENHRY, CDR2 SYGVKD. The CDR3 totals 14 residues. V lost 4 bases and J lost 1, with 10 bases in between. The CDR3 spells CAISVGQSNTEAFF. CDR3 nucleotides: TGTGCCATCAGTGTAGGACAGTCGAACACTGAAGCTTTCTTT.

This chain connects TRBV5-4 to TRBJ1-2; TRBD1 is a possible D gene (6 bases). The V gene's germline CDR1 is SGHNT and CDR2 YYREEE (reference sequence). Between the trimmed V and J ends, which lost 0 bases and 5 bases, there was a span of 20 bases. The CDR3 has 17 amino acids. CDR3 in amino acids: CASSLAGIGGAGYGYTF. CDR3 DNA: TGTGCCAGCAGCTTGGCTGGCATTGGGGGGGCGGGGTATGGCTACACCTTC.

This clonotype was recorded many times. J is TRBJ2-1 and V is TRBV20-1, with TRBD2 identical over 9 bases. Germline V gene sequence: CDR1 DFQATT, CDR2 SNEGSKA (reference sequence). The CDR3 loop spans 14 amino acids. The V gene end was trimmed by 5 bases and the J gene end by 10 bases; junction bases not matched to a gene: 12. The CDR3 loop is CSAPPAGGNDEQFF. CDR3 nucleotide sequence: TGCAGTGCTCCTCCGGCGGGGGGGAACGACGAGCAGTTCTTC.

The J gene is TRBJ1-2, the V gene TRBV6-1; TRBD1 aligns across 7 bases. Germline V CDR1 and CDR2: MNHNS, SASEGT. The CDR3 contains 14 residues. With V trimmed by 11 bases and J by 2 bases, 11 bases remained unmatched. CDR3 nucleotide sequence: TGTGCCGGTATGACAGGGCCCAGCAACTATGGCTACACCTTC. Protein product: CAGMTGPSNYGYTF.

This chain connects TRBV20-1 to TRBJ1-4; D possibly corresponds to TRBD1 (5 bases). V was clipped by 4 bases and J by 6 bases, with 21 bases between them. The CDR3 covers 16 residues. Germline-derived CDR1 and CDR2 are DFQATT and SNEGSKA (reference sequence). The CDR3: CSATIGGTGRYEKLFF. The DNA for the CDR3 is TGCAGTGCTACAATAGGTGGGACCGGAAGATATGAAAAACTGTTTTTT.